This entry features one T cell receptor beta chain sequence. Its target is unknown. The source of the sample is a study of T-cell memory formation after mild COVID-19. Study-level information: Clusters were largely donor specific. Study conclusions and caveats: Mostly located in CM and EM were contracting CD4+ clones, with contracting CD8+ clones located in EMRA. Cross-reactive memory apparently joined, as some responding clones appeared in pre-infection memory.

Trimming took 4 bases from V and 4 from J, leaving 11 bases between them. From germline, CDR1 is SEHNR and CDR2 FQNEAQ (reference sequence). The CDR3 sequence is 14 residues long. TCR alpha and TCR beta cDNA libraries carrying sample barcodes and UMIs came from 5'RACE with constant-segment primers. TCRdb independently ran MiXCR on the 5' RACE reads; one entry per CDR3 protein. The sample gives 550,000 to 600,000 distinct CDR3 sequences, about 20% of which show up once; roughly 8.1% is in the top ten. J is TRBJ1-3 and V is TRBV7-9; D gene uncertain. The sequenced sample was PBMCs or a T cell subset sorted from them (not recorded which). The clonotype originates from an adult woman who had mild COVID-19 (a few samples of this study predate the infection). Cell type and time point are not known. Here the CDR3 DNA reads TGTGCCAGCAGCTCGAGGTTGTTCGGAAACACCATATATTTT. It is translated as CASSSRLFGNTIYF.